This TCR beta chain derives from a study of shared clonotypes between healthy human individuals. The table came from immunoSEQ multiplex PCR; TCRdb's copy has only in-frame clones and leaves some out. The top ten clones hold approximately 0.06% of a sample with more than 400,000 clones, around 96% of them seen once. As regards this clone: The target antigen is unknown.

Study-wide findings and caveats: Relative to their counterparts shared across all four donors, non-shared clonotypes exhibited diminished generation probabilities.

What was sequenced was naive CD4+ T cells sorted from blood. Subset defined: CD45RA+ positively selected. The TCR was taken from a woman aged 25 to 39 in good health.

The CDR3 region is CASSPPEGSTNYGYTF. The CDR3 coding sequence is TGTGCCAGCAGTCCCCCCGAGGGATCCACTAACTATGGCTACACCTTC. V is TRBV6-6 and J is TRBJ1-2, with D hard to call. V was cut by 5 bases and J by 0 bases, with 16 bases left in between. This CDR3 comprises 16 residues. Per germline, CDR1 MNHNY and CDR2 SVGAGI (reference sequence).